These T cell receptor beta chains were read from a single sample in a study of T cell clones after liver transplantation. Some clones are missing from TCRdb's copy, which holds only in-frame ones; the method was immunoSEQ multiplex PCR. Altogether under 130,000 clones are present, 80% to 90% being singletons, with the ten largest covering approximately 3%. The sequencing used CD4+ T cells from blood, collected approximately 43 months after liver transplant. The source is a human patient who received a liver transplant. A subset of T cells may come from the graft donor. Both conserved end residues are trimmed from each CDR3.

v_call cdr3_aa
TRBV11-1 ASSPWERVLTDTQY
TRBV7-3 ASSQGGGEQY
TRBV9 ASSLPGRPETQY
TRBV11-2 ASSFPERETQY
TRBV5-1 ASSFVGQNTGELF
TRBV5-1 ASSLAGTSGSFSYEQY
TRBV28 ASSGTGETGYEQY
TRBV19 ASSYGRNTEAF
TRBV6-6 ASSKGQRSTEAF
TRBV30 AWRRPPGLAGLNEQF
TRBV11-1 ASQGNTGELF
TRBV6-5 ASSLTTGGRNIQY
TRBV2 ASSGDQVYEQY
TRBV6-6 ASSSTGVGYNEQF
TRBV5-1 ASSSTGLTYEQY
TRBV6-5 ASSYKGQEGQPQH
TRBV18 ASSPSPRGETQY
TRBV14 ASSPLRYGYT
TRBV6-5 ASSSPGRIYEQY
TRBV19 ATSRRGDTEAF
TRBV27 ASSFTGGTGGSRPQH
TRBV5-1 ASSLGGHTEAF
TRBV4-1 ASSQDEGDRGFVTEAF
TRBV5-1 ASSHGHLGTEAF
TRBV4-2 ASSLEGLAGAADTQY
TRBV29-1 SAQQGLNYEQY
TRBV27 ASSLLAGTNSPLH
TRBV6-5 ASSYGGQGGETQY
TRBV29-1 SGKVGSYGYT
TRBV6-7 ASSYSKRTGSTGANVLT
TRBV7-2 ASGPGRSSGNTIY
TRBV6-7 ASSSPLGRWGTEAF
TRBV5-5 ASSFTGAVETEAF
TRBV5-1 ASSFGEGTDTQY
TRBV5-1 ASSLRSATTLSGNTIY
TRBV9 ASSVDGAANYGYT
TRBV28 ASSPSGQFYEQY
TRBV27 ASSPSRGPRSYEQY
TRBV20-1 SGGPGETQY
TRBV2 ASSPTGNTGELF
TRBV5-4 ASSLDADTQY
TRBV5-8 ASSPEGGIYGYT
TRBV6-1 ASSEDGGNQPQH
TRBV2 ASSQMMNTEAF
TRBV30 AWSVTSGSRETQY
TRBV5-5 ASSLPSGSGANVLT
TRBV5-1 ASSSGGAGNTEAF
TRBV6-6 ASSYSNEQF
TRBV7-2 ASIPRAGELF
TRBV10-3 AIKREGLEDTQY
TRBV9 ASSVALGDTGELF
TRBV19 ASRPVGQGDYGYT